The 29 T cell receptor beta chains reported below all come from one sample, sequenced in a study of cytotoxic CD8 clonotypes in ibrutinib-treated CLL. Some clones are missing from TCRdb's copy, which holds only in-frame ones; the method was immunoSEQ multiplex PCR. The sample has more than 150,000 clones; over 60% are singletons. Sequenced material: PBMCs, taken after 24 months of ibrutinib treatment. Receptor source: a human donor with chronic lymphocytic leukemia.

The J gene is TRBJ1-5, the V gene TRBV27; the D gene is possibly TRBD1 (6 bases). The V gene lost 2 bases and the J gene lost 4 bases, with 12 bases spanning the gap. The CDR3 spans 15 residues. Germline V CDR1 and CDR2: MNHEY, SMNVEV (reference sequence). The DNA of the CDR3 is TGTGCCAGCAGTTTACTGGGGACAAAGAATCAGCCCCAGCATTTT. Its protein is CASSLLGTKNQPQHF.

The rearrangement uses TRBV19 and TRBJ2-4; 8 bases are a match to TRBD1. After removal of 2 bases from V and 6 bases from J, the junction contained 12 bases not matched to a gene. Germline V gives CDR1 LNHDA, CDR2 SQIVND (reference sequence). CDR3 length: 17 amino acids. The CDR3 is CASSISAGQGAVNIQYF. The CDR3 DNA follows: TGTGCCAGTAGTATAAGCGCGGGTCAGGGGGCGGTAAACATTCAGTACTTC.

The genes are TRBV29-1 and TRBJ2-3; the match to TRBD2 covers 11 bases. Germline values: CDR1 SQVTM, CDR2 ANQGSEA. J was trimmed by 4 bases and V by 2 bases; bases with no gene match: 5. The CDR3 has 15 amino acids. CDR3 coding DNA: TGCAGCGTTGAAATAGCGGGAGGGGTCCCAGATACGCAGTATTTT. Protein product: CSVEIAGGVPDTQYF.

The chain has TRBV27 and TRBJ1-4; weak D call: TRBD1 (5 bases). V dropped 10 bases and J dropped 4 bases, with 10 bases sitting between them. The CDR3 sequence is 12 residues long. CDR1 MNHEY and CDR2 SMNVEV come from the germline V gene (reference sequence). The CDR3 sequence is CATGGDNEKLFF. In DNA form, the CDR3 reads TGTGCCACCGGAGGGGATAATGAAAAACTGTTTTTT.

DNA of the CDR3: TGTGCCATCAGTGGTGGGACAGGGGACATACGAGAGCAGTACTTC. Its translation is CAISGGTGDIREQYF. The chain carries TRBV10-3 and TRBJ2-7, with TRBD1 identical over 10 bases. This CDR3 is 15 amino acids long. The V gene end was trimmed by 4 bases and the J gene end by 7 bases; junction bases not matched to a gene: 10. Germline CDR1 and CDR2: ENHRY and SYGVKD.

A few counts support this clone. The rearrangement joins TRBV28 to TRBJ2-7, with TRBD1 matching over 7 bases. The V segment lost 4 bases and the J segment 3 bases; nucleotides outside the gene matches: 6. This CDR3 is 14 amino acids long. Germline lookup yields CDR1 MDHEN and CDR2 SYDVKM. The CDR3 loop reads CASSSTGRDYEQYF. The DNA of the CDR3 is TGTGCCAGCAGTTCGACAGGGCGCGACTACGAGCAGTACTTC.

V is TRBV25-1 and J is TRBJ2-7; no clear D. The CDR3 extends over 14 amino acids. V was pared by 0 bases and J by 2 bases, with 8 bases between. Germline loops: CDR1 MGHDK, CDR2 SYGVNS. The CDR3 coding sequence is TGTGCCAGCAGTGAATACTCAGGCCCCTACGAGCAGTACTTC. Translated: CASSEYSGPYEQYF.

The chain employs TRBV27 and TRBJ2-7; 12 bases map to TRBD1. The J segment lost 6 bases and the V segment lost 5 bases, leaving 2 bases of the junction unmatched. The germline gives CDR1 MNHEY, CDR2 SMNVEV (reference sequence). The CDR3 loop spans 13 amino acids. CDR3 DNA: TGTGCCAGCAGTGGGACAGGGGGCGTCGAGCAGTACTTC. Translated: CASSGTGGVEQYF.

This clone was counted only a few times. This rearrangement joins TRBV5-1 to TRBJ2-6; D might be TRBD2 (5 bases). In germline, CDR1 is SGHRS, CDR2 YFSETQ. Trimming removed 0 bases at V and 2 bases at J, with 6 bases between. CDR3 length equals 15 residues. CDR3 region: CASSLDGAGANVLTF. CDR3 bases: TGCGCCAGCAGCTTGGACGGGGCTGGGGCCAACGTCCTGACTTTC.

The CDR3: CASSVDGVYTDTQYF. In DNA, the CDR3 is TGTGCCAGCAGCGTAGACGGCGTCTATACAGATACGCAGTATTTT. The V call is TRBV9, the J call TRBJ2-3, with D uncertain. Looked up from germline, CDR1 is SGDLS and CDR2 is YYNGEE. The CDR3 covers 15 residues. Trimming shortened V by 0 bases and J by 3 bases, and 11 bases separated the two germline ends.

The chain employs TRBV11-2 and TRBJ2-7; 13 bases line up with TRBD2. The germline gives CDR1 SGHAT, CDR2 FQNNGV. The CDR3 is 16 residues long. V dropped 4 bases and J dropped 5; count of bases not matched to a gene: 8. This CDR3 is CASSYGTSGIMNEQYF. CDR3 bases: TGTGCCAGCAGCTACGGGACTAGCGGGATAATGAACGAGCAGTACTTC.

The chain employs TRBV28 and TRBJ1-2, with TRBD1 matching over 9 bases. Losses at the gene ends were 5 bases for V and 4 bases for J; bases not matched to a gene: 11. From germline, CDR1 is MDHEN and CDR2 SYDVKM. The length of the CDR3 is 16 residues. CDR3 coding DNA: TGTGCCAGCAGTCCCCTCAACCCGGACAGGGGCTATGGCTACACCTTC. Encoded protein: CASSPLNPDRGYGYTF.

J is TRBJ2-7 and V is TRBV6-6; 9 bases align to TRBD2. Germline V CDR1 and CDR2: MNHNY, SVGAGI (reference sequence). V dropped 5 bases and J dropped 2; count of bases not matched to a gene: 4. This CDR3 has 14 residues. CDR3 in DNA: TGTGCCAGCAGTGACGCGGGAGGGGCCTACGAGCAGTACTTC. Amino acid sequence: CASSDAGGAYEQYF.

CDR3 amino acids: CSVAGTSGRERTDTQYF. The DNA of the CDR3 is TGCAGCGTTGCAGGGACTAGCGGGAGGGAACGGACAGATACGCAGTATTTT. The J gene is TRBJ2-3, the V gene TRBV29-1; 16 nucleotides match TRBD2. This CDR3 has 17 amino acids. V lost 4 bases, J lost 3 bases, and 7 bases stayed unmatched. Per germline, CDR1 SQVTM and CDR2 ANQGSEA.

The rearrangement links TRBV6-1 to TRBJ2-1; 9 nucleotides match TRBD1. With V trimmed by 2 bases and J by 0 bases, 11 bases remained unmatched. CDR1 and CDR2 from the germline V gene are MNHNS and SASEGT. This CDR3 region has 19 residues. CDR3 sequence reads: CASSEFGQGSLSSYNEQFF. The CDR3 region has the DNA TGTGCCAGCAGTGAATTCGGACAGGGGTCATTAAGCTCCTACAATGAGCAGTTCTTC.

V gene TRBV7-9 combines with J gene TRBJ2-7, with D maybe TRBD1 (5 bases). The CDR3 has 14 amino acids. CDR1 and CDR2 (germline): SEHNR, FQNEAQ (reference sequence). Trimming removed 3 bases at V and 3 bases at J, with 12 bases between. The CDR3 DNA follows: TGTGCCAGCAGCTTGGCAGGGCCCAACTACGAGCAGTACTTC. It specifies CASSLAGPNYEQYF. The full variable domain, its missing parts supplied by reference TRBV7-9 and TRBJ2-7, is DTGVSQNPRHKITKRGQNVTFRCDPISEHNRLYWYRQTLGQGPEFLTYFQNEAQLEKSRLLSDRFSAERPKGSFSTLEIQRTEQGDSAMYLCASSLAGPNYEQYFGPGTRLTVT.

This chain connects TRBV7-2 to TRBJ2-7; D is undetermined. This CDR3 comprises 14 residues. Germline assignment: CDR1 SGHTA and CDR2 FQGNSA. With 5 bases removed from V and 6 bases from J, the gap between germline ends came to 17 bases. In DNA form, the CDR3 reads TGTGCCAGCAGCCTCTCTTCCTTCGACGGCGAGCAGTACTTC. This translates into CASSLSSFDGEQYF.

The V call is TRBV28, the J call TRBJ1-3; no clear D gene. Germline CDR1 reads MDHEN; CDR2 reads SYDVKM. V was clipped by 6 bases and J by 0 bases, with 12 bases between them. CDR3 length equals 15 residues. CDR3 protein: CASSPGSFSGNTIYF. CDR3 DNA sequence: TGTGCCAGCAGCCCTGGGTCTTTCTCTGGAAACACCATATATTTT. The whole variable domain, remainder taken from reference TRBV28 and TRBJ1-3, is DVKVTQSSRYLVKRTGEKVFLECVQDMDHENMFWYRQDPGLGLRLIYFSYDVKMKEKGDIPEGYSVSREKKERFSLILESASTNQTSMYLCASSPGSFSGNTIYFGEGSWLTVV.

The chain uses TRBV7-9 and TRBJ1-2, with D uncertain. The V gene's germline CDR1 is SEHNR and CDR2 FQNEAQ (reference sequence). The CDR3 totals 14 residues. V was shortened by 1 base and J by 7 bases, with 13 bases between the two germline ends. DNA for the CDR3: TGTGCCAGCAGCTTAGAGGTCCAGGTTCTTGGCTACACCTTC. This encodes CASSLEVQVLGYTF.

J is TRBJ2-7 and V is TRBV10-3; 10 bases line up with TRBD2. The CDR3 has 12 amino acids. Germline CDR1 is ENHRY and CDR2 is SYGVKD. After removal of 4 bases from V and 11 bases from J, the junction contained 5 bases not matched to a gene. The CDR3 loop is CAISASGSEEYF. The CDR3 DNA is TGTGCCATCAGTGCTAGCGGGAGTGAAGAGTACTTC.

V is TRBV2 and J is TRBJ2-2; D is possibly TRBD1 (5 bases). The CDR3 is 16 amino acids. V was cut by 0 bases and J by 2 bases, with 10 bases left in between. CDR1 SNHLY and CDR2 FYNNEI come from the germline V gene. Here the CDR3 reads CASSEAWTRNTGELFF. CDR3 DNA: TGTGCCAGCAGTGAAGCGTGGACAAGAAACACCGGGGAGCTGTTTTTT.

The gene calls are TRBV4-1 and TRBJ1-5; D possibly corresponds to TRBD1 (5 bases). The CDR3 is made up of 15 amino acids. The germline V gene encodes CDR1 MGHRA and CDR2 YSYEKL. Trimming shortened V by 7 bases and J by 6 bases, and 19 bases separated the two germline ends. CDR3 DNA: TGCGCCAGCAAAGCGTCGCAGGGTTCGCGTCAGCCCCAGCATTTT. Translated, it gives CASKASQGSRQPQHF.

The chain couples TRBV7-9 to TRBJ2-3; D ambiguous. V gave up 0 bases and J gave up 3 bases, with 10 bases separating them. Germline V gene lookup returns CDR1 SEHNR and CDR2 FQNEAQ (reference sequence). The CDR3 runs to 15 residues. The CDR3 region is CASSLAGSATDTQYF. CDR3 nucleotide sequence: TGTGCCAGCAGCTTAGCCGGGTCCGCAACAGATACGCAGTATTTT.

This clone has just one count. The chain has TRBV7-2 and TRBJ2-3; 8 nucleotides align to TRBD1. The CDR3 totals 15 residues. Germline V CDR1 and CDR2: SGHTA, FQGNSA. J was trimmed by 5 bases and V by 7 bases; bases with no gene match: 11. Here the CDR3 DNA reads TGTGCCAGCAACCTTTCAGGGGGCTCGGGAGATACGCAGTATTTT. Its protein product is CASNLSGGSGDTQYF.

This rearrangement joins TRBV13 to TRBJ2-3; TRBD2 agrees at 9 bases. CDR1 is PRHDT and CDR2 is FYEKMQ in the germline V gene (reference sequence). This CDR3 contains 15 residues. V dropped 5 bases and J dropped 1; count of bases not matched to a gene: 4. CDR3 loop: CASSRRTSGTDTQYF. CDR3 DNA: TGTGCCAGCAGCAGAAGGACTAGCGGCACAGATACGCAGTATTTT.

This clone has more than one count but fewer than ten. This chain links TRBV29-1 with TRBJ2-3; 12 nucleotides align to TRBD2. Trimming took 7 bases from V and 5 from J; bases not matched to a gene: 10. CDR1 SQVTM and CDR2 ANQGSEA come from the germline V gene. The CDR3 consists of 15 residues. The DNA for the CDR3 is TGCAGCGCCCCTGGACTAGCGGGAACTGGAGATACGCAGTATTTT. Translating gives CSAPGLAGTGDTQYF.

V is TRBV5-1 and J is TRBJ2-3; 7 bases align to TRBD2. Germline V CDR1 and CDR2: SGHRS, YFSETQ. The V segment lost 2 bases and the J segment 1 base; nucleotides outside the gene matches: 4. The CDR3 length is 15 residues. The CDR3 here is CASSFISGGTDTQYF. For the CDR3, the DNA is TGCGCCAGCAGCTTTATAAGCGGGGGCACAGATACGCAGTATTTT.

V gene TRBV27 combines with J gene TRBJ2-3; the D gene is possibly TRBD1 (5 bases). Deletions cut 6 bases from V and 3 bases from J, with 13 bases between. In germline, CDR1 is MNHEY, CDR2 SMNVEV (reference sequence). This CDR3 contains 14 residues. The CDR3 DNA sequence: TGTGCCAGCAGCAGAGCCTCAGGGACAGATACGCAGTATTTT. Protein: CASSRASGTDTQYF.

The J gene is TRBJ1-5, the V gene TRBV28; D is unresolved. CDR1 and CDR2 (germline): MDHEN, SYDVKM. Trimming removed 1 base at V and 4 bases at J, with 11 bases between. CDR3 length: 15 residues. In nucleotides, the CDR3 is TGTGCCAGCAGTTTATTAACAGTTGGGAATCAGCCCCAGCATTTT. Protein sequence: CASSLLTVGNQPQHF.